This T cell receptor beta chain was sequenced during a study of circulating and synovial CD4+ cells in juvenile arthritis. CDR1 is LNHDA and CDR2 is SQIVND in the germline V gene (reference sequence). The CDR3 is 16 amino acids. V lost 6 bases to trimming and J lost 1 base; unmatched junction nucleotides: 8. TCRdb's copy holds only in-frame clones and misses some; the assay was immunoSEQ multiplex PCR. This table has around 3,000 clones, more than 70% appearing once. Broader study findings: These blood cells shared more CDR3 sequences with synovium than bulk blood. Bulk blood CD4 samples held at least an order of magnitude more or fewer genomes than CPL. Some such blood samples were as oligoclonal as synovium. Circulating pathogenic-like and bulk T cells looked alike by Vbeta family usage.

On this clone itself: Antigen: not known.

The receptor's source is a human donor with juvenile idiopathic arthritis. V gene TRBV19 combines with J gene TRBJ2-7, with 11 bases that match TRBD2. The sequencing input was CD4+ T cells from synovial fluid. CDR3 residues: CASSPMGTSGSYEQYF. The DNA for the CDR3 is TGTGCCAGTAGCCCAATGGGGACTAGCGGTTCCTACGAGCAGTACTTC.